The 13 T cell receptor beta chains reported below all come from one sample, sequenced in a study of T cells expressing NK-cell markers. TCRdb re-called the 5' RACE reads; one entry per CDR3 protein, DNA not given. This table lists about 440,000 distinct CDR3 sequences. The sequenced sample consisted of blood T cells: a sorted CD56 or NKG2C T cell subset, CD4+ or CD8+ T cells, or bulk PBMC T cells (not recorded which). These TCRs come from a woman between 18 and 70 years old in good health.

The chain employs TRBV6-5 and TRBJ2-3. This CDR3 is built from 14 residues. Germline V gives CDR1 MNHEY, CDR2 SVGAGI. The CDR3 loop reads CASSWSGTSDTQYF.

The rearrangement uses TRBV29-1 and TRBJ2-7; TCRdb gives TRBD2 as the D gene, but with no DNA this cannot be confirmed. Germline V gene data show CDR1 as SQVTM and CDR2 as ANQGSEA. The CDR3 runs to 15 residues. Here the CDR3 reads CSVGLRTIPHYEQYF.

CDR3 sequence reads: CASSNPGQVTNEQFF. The chain couples TRBV28 to TRBJ2-1; the TCRdb D gene call, TRBD1, has no DNA to confirm it. The CDR3 is 15 residues long. In germline, CDR1 is MDHEN, CDR2 SYDVKM. Combining the CDR3 with reference TRBV28 and TRBJ2-1 gives the whole variable domain DVKVTQSSRYLVKRTGEKVFLECVQDMDHENMFWYRQDPGLGLRLIYFSYDVKMKEKGDIPEGYSVSREKKERFSLILESASTNQTSMYLCASSNPGQVTNEQFFGPGTRLTVL.

V is TRBV5-4 and J is TRBJ2-2; the D call of TRBD2 rests on TCRdb alone, since no DNA is present to check it. CDR1 is SGHNT and CDR2 is YYREEE in the germline V gene (reference sequence). This CDR3 has 19 residues. The CDR3 spells CASSFSRVAGGPVTGELFF.

J is TRBJ1-1 and V is TRBV29-1. This CDR3 has 14 amino acids. CDR1 is SQVTM, CDR2 ANQGSEA, per germline. The CDR3 loop reads CSVVLWVGNTEAFF.

The rearrangement joins TRBV7-6 to TRBJ2-1; TCRdb outputs TRBD2, but without DNA this stays unchecked. The germline V gene has CDR1 SGHVS and CDR2 FNYEAQ. This CDR3 has 15 amino acids. This CDR3 reads CASSSLAGPYNEQFF.

The rearrangement uses TRBV18 and TRBJ2-6; checking the TCRdb D call of TRBD1 is not possible without DNA. CDR3 length equals 19 residues. CDR1 KGHSH and CDR2 LQKENI come from the germline V gene. The CDR3 protein is CASSPGRQASDSGANVLTF.

The chain joins TRBV5-1 to TRBJ1-5; the D gene TCRdb calls, TRBD1, cannot be checked with no DNA. Germline CDR1 is SGHRS and CDR2 is YFSETQ. The CDR3 covers 14 residues. The CDR3 is CASSIGSGAQPQHF.

This chain links TRBV20-1 with TRBJ1-6; absent DNA, TCRdb's TRBD1 call cannot be checked. The CDR3 has 16 amino acids. Germline CDR1 DFQATT, CDR2 SNEGSKA (reference sequence). This CDR3 reads CSAEQTTFSGNSPLHF.

The J gene is TRBJ2-7, the V gene TRBV5-6; TCRdb names TRBD2, which stays unverified in the absence of DNA. The CDR3 runs 14 residues. In germline, CDR1 is SGHDT, CDR2 YYEEEE. The CDR3: CASSSSGRSNEQYF. The full variable domain, its missing parts supplied by reference TRBV5-6 and TRBJ2-7, is DAGVTQSPTHLIKTRGQQVTLRCSPKSGHDTVSWYQQALGQGPQFIFQYYEEEERQRGNFPDRFSGHQFPNYSSELNVNALLLGDSALYLCASSSSGRSNEQYFGPGTRLTVT.

J is TRBJ2-1 and V is TRBV20-1; TCRdb's assignment of TRBD1 cannot be checked, as there is no DNA. The V gene's germline CDR1 is DFQATT and CDR2 SNEGSKA (reference sequence). The CDR3 has 13 residues. The CDR3 spells CSANGPPPLKQFF.

The J gene is TRBJ2-3, the V gene TRBV20-1; the TRBD2 assignment by TCRdb is unverifiable without DNA. The CDR3 has 16 residues. In germline, CDR1 is DFQATT, CDR2 SNEGSKA (reference sequence). CDR3 residues: CSARVGANLPTDTQYF.

The chain recombines TRBV7-9 with TRBJ2-1; TCRdb calls TRBD1, which cannot be checked without DNA. Per germline, CDR1 SEHNR and CDR2 FQNEAQ (reference sequence). CDR3 size: 15 residues. CDR3 region: CASTRDRGWGNEQFF.